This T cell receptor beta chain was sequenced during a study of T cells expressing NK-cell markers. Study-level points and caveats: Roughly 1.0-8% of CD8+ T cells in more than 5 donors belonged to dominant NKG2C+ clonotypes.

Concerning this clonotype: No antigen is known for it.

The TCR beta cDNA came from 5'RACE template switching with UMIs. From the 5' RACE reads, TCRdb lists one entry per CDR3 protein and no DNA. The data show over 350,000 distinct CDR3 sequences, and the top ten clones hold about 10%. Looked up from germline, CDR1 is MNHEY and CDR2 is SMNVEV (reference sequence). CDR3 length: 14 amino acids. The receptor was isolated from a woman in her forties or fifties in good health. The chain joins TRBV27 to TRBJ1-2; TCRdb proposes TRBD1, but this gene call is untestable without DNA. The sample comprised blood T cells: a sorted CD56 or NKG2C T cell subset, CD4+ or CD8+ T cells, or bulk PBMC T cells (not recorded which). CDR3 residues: CASSETGTTYGYTF.